This is a list of T cell receptor beta chains from one sample in a study of T cells in Graves' hyperthyroidism and ophthalmopathy. TCRdb itself ran the multiplex PCR reads through MiXCR, one entry per CDR3 protein. The sample lists fewer than 350,000 distinct CDR3 sequences, 13% occurring once. The sample comprised blood. The source of these receptors is a woman aged 25 to 45 with Graves' hyperthyroidism that later progressed to Graves' ophthalmopathy. CDR3s include the opening cysteine and the closing phenylalanine or tryptophan. Each record gives: clone size, V gene, D gene, J gene, CDR3 DNA, CDR3 protein. The D gene is left open where the match is weak. Size tells how often a clone was seen (once, few, many) or the class of an expanded clone, and some rows leave it out.

clone_size: many; v_call: TRBV3-1; d_call: .; j_call: TRBJ2-7; cdr3_nt: TGTGCCAGCAGCCGGGCGGGATGGCAGTACTTC; cdr3_aa: CASSRAGWQYF
clone_size: many; v_call: TRBV15; d_call: .; j_call: TRBJ1-4; cdr3_nt: TGTGCCACCAGCAGAGATGGATCAGGCCTTAGTGTAAAACTGTTTTTT; cdr3_aa: CATSRDGSGLSVKLFF
clone_size: many; v_call: TRBV10-3; d_call: .; j_call: TRBJ2-2; cdr3_nt: TGTGCCATCAAGGGCAGCCCGAACACCGGGGAGCTGTTTTTT; cdr3_aa: CAIKGSPNTGELFF
clone_size: many; v_call: TRBV7-2; d_call: TRBD1; j_call: TRBJ2-5; cdr3_nt: TGTGCCAGCAGCTTAGGGTCGGGAACAGGGGCAGAGACCCAGTACTTC; cdr3_aa: CASSLGSGTGAETQYF
clone_size: many; v_call: TRBV20-1; d_call: TRBD1; j_call: TRBJ2-3; cdr3_nt: TGCAGTGCCGGTCACGGGACAGGGTTAACAGATACGCAGTATTTT; cdr3_aa: CSAGHGTGLTDTQYF
clone_size: many; v_call: TRBV28; d_call: .; j_call: TRBJ2-2; cdr3_nt: TGTGCCAGCATCCTGACAGGAGTTGGGGACGGGGAGCTGTTTTTT; cdr3_aa: CASILTGVGDGELFF
clone_size: many; v_call: TRBV12-3/TRBV12-4; d_call: .; j_call: TRBJ1-1; cdr3_nt: TGTGCCAGCAGCACGCCGGGACTCGGTTCTTTCTTT; cdr3_aa: CASSTPGLGSFF
clone_size: many; v_call: TRBV30; d_call: .; j_call: TRBJ1-5; cdr3_nt: TGTGCCTGGAGTGCTGGGTCTCAGCCCCAGCATTTT; cdr3_aa: CAWSAGSQPQHF
clone_size: .; v_call: TRBV29-1; d_call: .; j_call: TRBJ2-7; cdr3_nt: TGCAGCGTTAGGTTAGGGTTTACCTACGAGCAGTACTTC; cdr3_aa: CSVRLGFTYEQYF
clone_size: few; v_call: TRBV19; d_call: .; j_call: TRBJ2-5; cdr3_nt: TGTGCCAGTAGTATAGATGGCGGAAGCCAAGAGACCCAGTACTTC; cdr3_aa: CASSIDGGSQETQYF
clone_size: many; v_call: TRBV5-8; d_call: .; j_call: TRBJ2-7; cdr3_nt: TGTGCCAGCGGTTCTTCCCTGCGGGGCTACGAGCAGTACTTC; cdr3_aa: CASGSSLRGYEQYF
clone_size: many; v_call: TRBV27; d_call: .; j_call: TRBJ2-7; cdr3_nt: TGTGCCAGCAGTTTGAGCTCGGTCCACGAGCAGTACTTC; cdr3_aa: CASSLSSVHEQYF
clone_size: many; v_call: TRBV11-2; d_call: .; j_call: TRBJ2-2; cdr3_nt: TGTGCCAGCAGGAGAAACGAGCGGAACACCGGGGAGCTGTTTTTT; cdr3_aa: CASRRNERNTGELFF
clone_size: many; v_call: TRBV24-1; d_call: TRBD1; j_call: TRBJ1-4; cdr3_nt: TGTGCCACCAGTGACTCGACAGGGGGTAATGAAAAACTGTTTTTT; cdr3_aa: CATSDSTGGNEKLFF
clone_size: many; v_call: TRBV14; d_call: .; j_call: TRBJ1-2; cdr3_nt: TGTGCCAGCAGCGACTTCGCGAACTATGGCTACACCTTC; cdr3_aa: CASSDFANYGYTF
clone_size: many; v_call: TRBV7-9; d_call: TRBD1; j_call: TRBJ1-2; cdr3_nt: TGTGCCAGCAGCTTTGGGACAGGGGGCGAATCAGTTAAGGGCGGCTACACCTTC; cdr3_aa: CASSFGTGGESVKGGYTF
clone_size: .; v_call: TRBV5-1; d_call: TRBD1; j_call: TRBJ2-5; cdr3_nt: TGCGCCAGCAGCTTGTCTGCGCCGAGACAGGGGGCTTGGAAGACCCAGTACTTC; cdr3_aa: CASSLSAPRQGAWKTQYF
clone_size: many; v_call: TRBV4-3; d_call: TRBD2; j_call: TRBJ2-1; cdr3_nt: TGCGCCAGCAGCCCTAGCGGGAGGTCGAATGATGAGCAGTTCTTC; cdr3_aa: CASSPSGRSNDEQFF
clone_size: many; v_call: TRBV6-5; d_call: .; j_call: TRBJ2-6; cdr3_nt: TGTGCCAGCAGTGGAGGAGGAGCTGGGGCCAACGTCCTGACTTTC; cdr3_aa: CASSGGGAGANVLTF
clone_size: .; v_call: TRBV7-9; d_call: .; j_call: TRBJ1-3; cdr3_nt: TGTGCCAGCATTGAGCTTGGAAACACCATATATTTT; cdr3_aa: CASIELGNTIYF
clone_size: many; v_call: TRBV7-8; d_call: .; j_call: TRBJ1-1; cdr3_nt: TGTGCCAGCAGCCTGACCAGTGAGGCTTTCTTT; cdr3_aa: CASSLTSEAFF
clone_size: many; v_call: TRBV7-2; d_call: TRBD2; j_call: TRBJ2-2; cdr3_nt: TGTGCCAGCAGACGAACTAGCGGGAACACCGGGGAGCTGTTTTTT; cdr3_aa: CASRRTSGNTGELFF
clone_size: many; v_call: TRBV28; d_call: TRBD2; j_call: TRBJ2-1; cdr3_nt: TGTGCCAGCAGTGGAGCGGGAGGGCCTAACCTCAATGAGCAGTTCTTC; cdr3_aa: CASSGAGGPNLNEQFF
clone_size: many; v_call: TRBV7-9; d_call: TRBD1; j_call: TRBJ2-7; cdr3_nt: TGTGCCAGCAGCTTGCCGACAGGGGGAGAGCAGTACTTC; cdr3_aa: CASSLPTGGEQYF
clone_size: .; v_call: TRBV11-1; d_call: .; j_call: TRBJ1-1; cdr3_nt: TGTGCCAGCAGTCCAGGCGGAGTCTCTGAAGCTTTCTTT; cdr3_aa: CASSPGGVSEAFF
clone_size: .; v_call: TRBV19; d_call: TRBD1; j_call: TRBJ1-2; cdr3_nt: TGTGCCAGTCGGGACAGGATTAACTATGGCTACACCTTC; cdr3_aa: CASRDRINYGYTF
clone_size: many; v_call: TRBV11-2; d_call: TRBD2; j_call: TRBJ2-3; cdr3_nt: TGTGCCAGCAGCTTCACGAGCGGGACTAGCGGGAGGGCCTTAGATACGCAGTATTTT; cdr3_aa: CASSFTSGTSGRALDTQYF
clone_size: few; v_call: TRBV2; d_call: TRBD1; j_call: TRBJ1-4; cdr3_nt: TGTGCCAGCAGCCGACAGGGTTCCACTGAAAAACTGTTTTTT; cdr3_aa: CASSRQGSTEKLFF